The entry below describes one T cell receptor beta chain. Its cognate antigen has yet to be identified. Base qualities are not provided; no much larger clone lies one nucleotide away. High-throughput TCR beta sequencing profiled peripheral blood CD8+ and CD4+ T cells from healthy donors, Susac syndrome patients and multiple sclerosis patients. Treatment-naive patients with stable or active relapsing-remitting disease fulfilling revised McDonald criteria were used as multiple sclerosis controls. Bulk CD8+ and CD4+ T cells were purified by magnetic negative isolation, whereas CD8+ TEMRA cells were enriched by FACS. Blood was drawn into EDTA tubes, processed within 24 hours, and PBMCs were isolated by density gradient centrifugation. PBMCs intended for TCR sequencing were frozen in liquid nitrogen and were later thawed in a 37 degrees C water bath. A purity of at least 90% was achieved for sorted or isolated CD4+, CD8+ and CD8+ TEMRA cells.

This entry is derived from a study of CD8 T cells in Susac syndrome (dated by TCRdb to the late 2010s). At the level of the whole study: The study used repertoire sequencing to test whether antigen drove CD8+ T cell activation and differentiation in Susac syndrome. The study compared CD8+ T cell repertoire clonality among over 9 healthy donors, 14 Susac syndrome patients and fewer than 19 multiple sclerosis patients. What the authors observed across the whole study: The number of individuals in the TCR sequencing and HLA analysis was recognized as being relatively small.

RNA was extracted using the RNeasy kit, and roughly 0.5 to 1 microgram was reverse transcribed with random hexamers. TCR beta CDR3 regions were amplified with the immunoSEQ multiplex PCR assay covering 54 Vbeta and 13 Jbeta segments. PCR amplification bias was corrected using a synthetic template baseline for primer optimization and computational correction. The paper's processing steps were these. Reads were annotated to V, D and J genes per IMGT and analyzed with immunoSEQ Analyzer, keeping only productive sequences. Clonality was computed as one minus Shannon entropy normalized by log2 of the number of productive unique sequences. For each patient and control, public and private clones were evaluated within the 100 most prevalent clones. A clone was defined as Susac-specific if it was absent from the healthy and MS cohorts, from about a thousand published viral clones and from other ImmuneACCESS disease sequences. TCRdb reanalyzed the raw reads on its own, using fastp at Q25 for trimming and MiXCR for clone calling, and kept in-frame beta chains. All rows with the same CDR3 protein become a single entry with the most common DNA and genes. The V and J calls here are based on TCRdb, not the publication. The table for this sample lists tens of thousands of distinct CDR3 sequences; 91% of them were counted only once. The ten largest clonotypes hold less than 0.6% of the sample.

The germline V gene gives CDR1 as SGDLS and CDR2 as YYNGEE. Reading from cysteine to phenylalanine, the CDR3 counts 15 amino acids. Only the CDR3 region is kept as DNA, spanning 45 bases read in frame from base 1. V is cut by 0 bases and J by 0 bases, and the space between the germline ends is 10 bases. This receptor was taken from a human donor with multiple sclerosis. The chain was built from TRBV9 and TRBJ2-7; the D gene is unclear. Sequencing input: CD8+ T cells from PBMCs. The sequence in DNA is TGTGCCAGCAGCGTAGAAAACTCAGTCTCCTACGAGCAGTACTTC. It translates as CASSVENSVSYEQYF.